The 27 T cell receptor beta chains listed next were all sequenced from one sample in a study of cytomegalovirus exposure and HLA in healthy donors. PCR involved 60 Vbeta and 13 Jbeta primers. The data were produced by immunoSEQ multiplex PCR, yet TCRdb's version contains in-frame clones alone and is incomplete. Counted here are 85,000 to 100,000 clones, roughly 69% occurring once; the ten biggest clones make up about 5.9%. Sequencing used PBMCs. The receptors shown here come from a woman aged 25 to 39 in good health and CMV-seronegative.

This chain links TRBV9 with TRBJ1-1; unclear D gene. V was trimmed by 0 bases and J by 1 base, leaving 4 bases between them. Germline values: CDR1 SGDLS, CDR2 YYNGEE. The CDR3 is 13 residues long. The CDR3 is CASSVDRNTEAFF. CDR3 sequence (DNA): TGTGCCAGCAGCGTAGACAGGAACACTGAAGCTTTCTTT.

The J gene is TRBJ2-7, the V gene TRBV28, with D possibly TRBD2 on 5 matching bases. The CDR3 loop spans 14 amino acids. The ends were cut back, 4 bases at V and 6 bases at J, with 16 bases in the middle. The V gene's germline CDR1 is MDHEN and CDR2 SYDVKM. This chain's CDR3 is CASSSTTLEFEQYF. The DNA for the CDR3 is TGTGCCAGCAGTTCGACGACACTAGAATTCGAGCAGTACTTC.

The J gene is TRBJ2-1, the V gene TRBV4-3; D might be TRBD2 (6 bases). The CDR3 totals 18 residues. V gave up 1 base and J gave up 5 bases, with 21 bases separating them. The germline gives CDR1 LGHNA, CDR2 YSLEER. Here the CDR3 DNA reads TGCGCCAGCAGCCAAGGATGGATTCGGGAGATCAAAGACAATGAGCAGTTCTTC. Amino acids: CASSQGWIREIKDNEQFF.

CDR3 nucleotides: TGTGCCAGCAGCCCCGGCCCTAGCGGGGGGGCCAGAGAGACCCAGTACTTC. It specifies CASSPGPSGGARETQYF. The chain employs TRBV7-6 and TRBJ2-5; 12 bases are a match to TRBD2. Germline assignment: CDR1 SGHVS and CDR2 FNYEAQ. The J segment lost 4 bases and the V segment lost 5 bases, leaving 11 bases of the junction unmatched. The CDR3 runs 17 residues.

The V call is TRBV11-2, the J call TRBJ1-4; 10 bases map to TRBD1. Trimming took 0 bases from V and 7 from J; bases not matched to a gene: 5. The CDR3 is made up of 16 amino acids. Germline V gives CDR1 SGHAT, CDR2 FQNNGV. Here the CDR3 DNA reads TGTGCCAGCAGCTTAGATTCTGGGACAGGGGTTGAAAAACTGTTTTTT. This translates into CASSLDSGTGVEKLFF.

This clone was detected only a few times. CDR3 loop: CASSDGGSYGGYTF. The CDR3 nucleotides read TGTGCCAGCAGTGATGGCGGGAGTTATGGCGGCTACACCTTC. V and J are TRBV25-1 and TRBJ1-2; D gene unclear. Trimming removed 3 bases at V and 8 bases at J, with 16 bases between. The length of the CDR3 is 14 residues. Per germline, CDR1 MGHDK and CDR2 SYGVNS.

A single count supports this clone. The V call is TRBV27, the J call TRBJ1-4, with 9 bases matching TRBD1. Germline V CDR1 and CDR2: MNHEY, SMNVEV (reference sequence). This CDR3 has 22 residues. After removal of 2 bases from V and 4 bases from J, the junction contained 23 bases not matched to a gene. The CDR3 region has the DNA TGTGCCAGCAGTTTAATTTCTACGGGACAGGGCCGATCTCCAACTTATAATGAAAAACTGTTTTTT. Its translation: CASSLISTGQGRSPTYNEKLFF.

The chain carries TRBV5-1 and TRBJ2-3; TRBD1 might be the D (5 bases). Germline V gene lookup returns CDR1 SGHRS and CDR2 YFSETQ. The CDR3 has 14 residues. V lost 1 base to trimming and J lost 5 bases, with 11 bases between them. The CDR3 reads CASSLSTGQDTQYF. Here the CDR3 DNA reads TGCGCCAGCAGCTTGTCCACAGGACAAGATACGCAGTATTTT. The variable domain in full, with the rest retrieved from reference TRBV5-1 and TRBJ2-3, is KAGVTQTPRYLIKTRGQQVTLSCSPISGHRSVSWYQQTPGQGLQFLFEYFSETQRNKGNFPGRFSGRQFSNSRSEMNVSTLELGDSALYLCASSLSTGQDTQYFGPGTRLTVL.

The count of this clone is one. J is TRBJ2-7 and V is TRBV11-2; possible D gene TRBD1, 5 bases. V was shortened by 1 base and J by 4 bases, with 11 bases between the two germline ends. The germline CDR1 and CDR2 sequences are SGHAT and FQNNGV. The CDR3 is 14 residues long. The CDR3 protein is CASSLVTGQYEQYF. The CDR3 DNA is TGTGCCAGCAGCTTAGTAACAGGTCAATACGAGCAGTACTTC.

This clone was observed a handful of times. The rearrangement joins TRBV7-4 to TRBJ2-1; 11 bases map to TRBD2. CDR3 length: 18 amino acids. V shed 7 bases, J shed 0 bases, and the junction held 11 bases outside the gene matches. CDR1 is SGHVT and CDR2 is SQSDAQ in the germline V gene. This CDR3 is CASTLSGGAPFSYNEQFF. CDR3 coding DNA: TGTGCCAGCACCCTTAGCGGGGGGGCCCCGTTCTCCTACAATGAGCAGTTCTTC.

The chain recombines TRBV19 with TRBJ1-2, with D possibly matching TRBD1 (5 bases). V gave up 10 bases and J gave up 2 bases, with 20 bases separating them. This CDR3 comprises 15 residues. CDR1 and CDR2 from the germline V gene are LNHDA and SQIVND (reference sequence). DNA of the CDR3: TGTGCCACCCTGATCACGGGGGGTGGAAACTATGGCTACACCTTC. This encodes CATLITGGGNYGYTF.

This chain joins TRBV11-3 and TRBJ2-1; tentative D call: TRBD2 (5 bases). V was clipped by 2 bases and J by 2 bases, with 7 bases between them. From germline, CDR1 is SGHNT and CDR2 YENEEA. This CDR3 region has 14 residues. The DNA of the CDR3 is TGTGCCAGCAGCTTAACCGGGGCCTACAATGAGCAGTTCTTC. This translates into CASSLTGAYNEQFF.

This sequence joins TRBV25-1 and TRBJ2-7; TRBD2 aligns across 7 bases. Losses at the gene ends were 3 bases for V and 5 bases for J; bases not matched to a gene: 7. Germline lookup yields CDR1 MGHDK and CDR2 SYGVNS. The CDR3 consists of 14 residues. The CDR3 DNA sequence: TGTGCCAGCAGTGATGAGGGTGGGGGGGACGAGCAGTACTTC. It encodes CASSDEGGGDEQYF.

V gene TRBV5-1 combines with J gene TRBJ1-2; 7 bases match TRBD1. Germline CDR1 and CDR2: SGHRS and YFSETQ. V was pared by 0 bases and J by 7 bases, with 3 bases of the junction left unmatched. The CDR3 runs 13 residues. In DNA form, the CDR3 reads TGCGCCAGCAGCTTGGACAGGGGATCTGGCTACACCTTC. It is translated as CASSLDRGSGYTF.

The chain has TRBV11-3 and TRBJ2-3; 9 bases are a match to TRBD2. The CDR3 is 16 amino acids. CDR1 and CDR2 (germline): SGHNT, YENEEA. The ends lost 5 bases at V and 3 bases at J; junction bases unmatched: 9. The chain's CDR3 is CASSLSSGRGTDTQYF. The CDR3 bases are TGTGCCAGCAGCCTCAGTAGCGGGAGAGGGACAGATACGCAGTATTTT.

The chain combines TRBV5-1 with TRBJ2-3; D is undetermined. With 1 base removed from V and 6 bases from J, the gap between germline ends came to 3 bases. This CDR3 comprises 11 residues. From germline, CDR1 is SGHRS and CDR2 YFSETQ. This chain's CDR3 is CASSLLDTQYF. CDR3 nucleotides: TGCGCCAGCAGCTTGCTGGATACGCAGTATTTT.

This clone has only one observation. CDR3 in DNA: TGTGCCAGTAGTCCTCGGAGGGACAGGGGCGAGCAGTACTTC. This codes for CASSPRRDRGEQYF. The chain carries TRBV19 and TRBJ2-7; 10 bases fit TRBD1. Germline CDR1 reads LNHDA; CDR2 reads SQIVND (reference sequence). This CDR3 is built from 14 residues. The trim removed 5 bases at V and 6 bases at J, leaving 7 bases unmatched.

The chain employs TRBV5-1 and TRBJ1-4, with TRBD1 matching 7 bases. Trimming removed 3 bases from V and 2 bases from J; junction bases left unmatched: 10. The CDR3 is 17 amino acids. CDR1 is SGHRS, CDR2 YFSETQ, per germline. The CDR3, as DNA: TGCGCCAGCAGCTATAGCATACAGGGGTTCACTAATGAAAAACTGTTTTTT. It specifies CASSYSIQGFTNEKLFF.

The V gene is TRBV4-1, the J gene TRBJ2-1; 9 bases match TRBD2. V lost 5 bases and J lost 5; bases outside the gene matches: 4. The germline V gene has CDR1 MGHRA and CDR2 YSYEKL. CDR3 length: 14 residues. The CDR3 nucleotides read TGCGCCAGCAGCTGGACTAGCGACGACAATGAGCAGTTCTTC. Its translation: CASSWTSDDNEQFF.

V is TRBV13 and J is TRBJ2-2; 12 positions match TRBD1. CDR1 is PRHDT, CDR2 FYEKMQ, per germline (reference sequence). This CDR3 is built from 15 residues. V was clipped by 5 bases and J by 5 bases; unmatched bases: 3. DNA of the CDR3: TGTGCCAGCAGCCGGGACAGGGGGCCGACCGGGGAGCTGTTTTTT. It specifies CASSRDRGPTGELFF. The full variable domain, its missing parts supplied by reference TRBV13 and TRBJ2-2, is AAGVIQSPRHLIKEKRETATLKCYPIPRHDTVYWYQQGPGQDPQFLISFYEKMQSDKGSIPDRFSAQQFSDYHSELNMSSLELGDSALYFCASSRDRGPTGELFFGEGSRLTVL.

The gene calls are TRBV7-2 and TRBJ2-5, with 11 bases aligning to TRBD2. V gave up 5 bases and J gave up 0 bases; unmatched junction bases: 2. The CDR3 contains 15 residues. Germline V lookup: CDR1 SGHTA, CDR2 FQGNSA. The CDR3 region has the DNA TGTGCCAGCAGCCGACTAGCGGGGTACCAAGAGACCCAGTACTTC. This translates into CASSRLAGYQETQYF.

The chain has TRBV30 and TRBJ1-1; D perhaps matches TRBD1 (5 bases). The CDR3 contains 12 residues. Trimming pared 2 bases from V and 4 bases from J, leaving 8 bases between. Germline-derived CDR1 and CDR2 are GTSNPN and SVGIG (reference sequence). The CDR3 region has the DNA TGTGCCTGGAGTCGCAGGGTCACTGAAGCTTTCTTT. Its translation is CAWSRRVTEAFF.

The V gene is TRBV9, the J gene TRBJ2-3; D not certain. V shed 0 bases and J shed 2 bases, with 13 bases lying between them. Germline CDR1 SGDLS, CDR2 YYNGEE. This CDR3 has 16 amino acids. The CDR3 DNA is TGTGCCAGCAGCGTAGCCCCCAGGCCTGACACAGATACGCAGTATTTT. Encoded protein: CASSVAPRPDTDTQYF. Using reference TRBV9 and TRBJ2-3 for the parts outside the CDR3, the full variable domain is DSGVTQTPKHLITATGQRVTLRCSPRSGDLSVYWYQQSLDQGLQFLIQYYNGEERAKGNILERFSAQQFPDLHSELNLSSLELGDSALYFCASSVAPRPDTDTQYFGPGTRLTVL.

The chain is built from TRBV4-2 and TRBJ2-1; 7 nucleotides match TRBD2. The V gene end was trimmed by 0 bases and the J gene end by 5 bases; junction bases not matched to a gene: 1. Per germline, CDR1 LGHNA and CDR2 YNFKEQ. There are 14 residues in the CDR3. CDR3: CASSQDRGDNEQFF. The CDR3 nucleotides read TGTGCCAGCAGCCAAGATCGGGGGGACAATGAGCAGTTCTTC.

This rearrangement joins TRBV5-6 to TRBJ2-7, with 8 bases identical to TRBD1. The V gene's germline CDR1 is SGHDT and CDR2 YYEEEE. This CDR3 contains 15 residues. Trimming at V came to 2 bases and at J to 1 base, leaving 5 bases not matched to a gene. This chain's CDR3 is CASSFRQGWSYEQYF. The CDR3, as DNA: TGTGCCAGCAGCTTTCGACAGGGGTGGTCCTACGAGCAGTACTTC.

The chain has TRBV4-3 and TRBJ1-5; TRBD1 matches 11 bases. This CDR3 is 18 amino acids long. CDR1 and CDR2 (germline): LGHNA, YSLEER. V lost 0 bases and J lost 3; bases outside the gene matches: 7. CDR3 amino acids: CASSQDWDRGLANQPQHF. CDR3 sequence (DNA): TGCGCCAGCAGCCAAGATTGGGACAGGGGGTTAGCCAATCAGCCCCAGCATTTT.

This clone was seen just once. The V gene is TRBV7-2, the J gene TRBJ2-7; perhaps TRBD2 as D (6 bases). Germline loops: CDR1 SGHTA, CDR2 FQGNSA. Trimming stripped 5 bases from V and 1 base from J, with 15 bases between. This CDR3 spans 15 amino acids. CDR3 region: CASSQRLGRSYEQYF. CDR3 sequence (DNA): TGTGCCAGCAGCCAAAGACTAGGGAGGTCCTACGAGCAGTACTTC.